One sample yielded the 10 T cell receptor beta chains listed below, sequenced in a study of CD8+ T cells in alopecia areata. Sequencing used cDNA as its template, made by extracting RNA and reverse transcribing it. Using immunoSEQ multiplex PCR, the repertoire was profiled, and TCRdb retains in-frame clones only, with some absent. This sample has 150,000 to 200,000 clones, with around 60% found just once. Treatment of the sample: oral pan-JAK inhibitor, 5-10 mg twice daily. The starting material was CD4+ T cells sorted from blood, obtained at week 24, from a patient treated with tofacitinib. The source is a human donor with alopecia areata.

The chain couples TRBV27 to TRBJ1-4, with D tentatively TRBD1 (5 bases). Germline V lookup: CDR1 MNHEY, CDR2 SMNVEV (reference sequence). Trimming took off 8 bases at V and 0 bases at J, with 13 bases between the two ends. The CDR3 consists of 15 residues. CDR3 bases: TGTGCCAGCCGGGTTTGGGGCGCAACTAATGAAAAACTGTTTTTT. It yields the protein CASRVWGATNEKLFF.

The chain combines TRBV18 with TRBJ1-1; D uncertain. The V gene's germline CDR1 is KGHSH and CDR2 LQKENI. Trimming stripped 1 base from V and 0 bases from J, with 6 bases between. The CDR3 contains 14 residues. CDR3 nucleotide sequence: TGTGCCAGCTCACCACTTACAGTGAACACTGAAGCTTTCTTT. It translates to CASSPLTVNTEAFF.

This clone was picked up a small number of times. The chain recombines TRBV5-1 with TRBJ1-5, with D possibly matching TRBD1 (6 bases). V was cut by 4 bases and J by 4 bases, with 18 bases left in between. The germline CDR1 and CDR2 sequences are SGHRS and YFSETQ. The CDR3 is made up of 16 amino acids. In DNA, the CDR3 is TGCGCCAGCAGCCCCGGAGGGGGGCGCGTGAATCAGCCCCAGCATTTT. This sequence encodes CASSPGGGRVNQPQHF.

J is TRBJ1-1 and V is TRBV2; D might be TRBD1 (5 bases). Germline CDR1 SNHLY, CDR2 FYNNEI. This CDR3 region has 14 residues. The germline V and J ends were trimmed by 3 bases and 0 bases, with 8 bases remaining between them. The CDR3 DNA is TGTGCCAGCAGTGAGGGACGTCTGAACACTGAAGCTTTCTTT. Its protein product is CASSEGRLNTEAFF.

The chain uses TRBV9 and TRBJ1-3; D is ambiguous. The CDR3 is made up of 15 amino acids. Looked up from germline, CDR1 is SGDLS and CDR2 is YYNGEE. Trimming took 0 bases from V and 3 from J, leaving 10 bases between them. CDR3 region: CASSVAEADGNTIYF. In nucleotides, the CDR3 is TGTGCCAGCAGCGTAGCTGAGGCTGATGGAAACACCATATATTTT.

The V and J genes are TRBV19 and TRBJ2-7; 9 bases are a match to TRBD1. The V and J ends lost 1 base and 4 bases, in that order; junction bases with no gene match: 5. The CDR3 is 15 residues long. CDR1 is LNHDA, CDR2 SQIVND, per germline (reference sequence). CDR3 DNA sequence: TGTGCCAGTAGTATAGCGGGACAGGGTTCGTACGAGCAGTACTTC. Its protein product is CASSIAGQGSYEQYF.

This clone was detected only a few times. The chain uses TRBV4-2 and TRBJ2-7, with TRBD2 as a possible D gene (5 bases). The germline V gene encodes CDR1 LGHNA and CDR2 YNFKEQ. There are 13 residues in the CDR3. Between the trimmed V and J ends, which lost 1 base and 1 base, there was a span of 5 bases. CDR3 coding DNA: TGTGCCAGCAGCCAAGCGGGGTCCTACGAGCAGTACTTC. This codes for CASSQAGSYEQYF.

The V gene is TRBV27, the J gene TRBJ1-2; D unclear. Trimming cost V 2 bases and J 0 bases, with 4 bases left between them. The CDR3 has 13 amino acids. The germline V gene encodes CDR1 MNHEY and CDR2 SMNVEV (reference sequence). The CDR3 nucleotides read TGTGCCAGCAGTTTAGGGGCTAACTATGGCTACACCTTC. Encoded protein: CASSLGANYGYTF.

This chain joins TRBV30 and TRBJ2-7; TRBD1 agrees at 8 bases. The germline V gene encodes CDR1 GTSNPN and CDR2 SVGIG (reference sequence). The CDR3 is 15 residues long. Trimming took 2 bases from V and 2 from J; bases not matched to a gene: 8. CDR3 loop: CAWSPRTGPPYEQYF. DNA of the CDR3: TGTGCCTGGAGTCCCAGGACAGGGCCCCCCTACGAGCAGTACTTC.

This rearrangement joins TRBV6-1 to TRBJ2-2, with D possibly matching TRBD1 (6 bases). Trimming left V 2 bases short and J 7 bases short, with 14 bases between. CDR1 is MNHNS and CDR2 is SASEGT in the germline V gene. The length of the CDR3 is 15 residues. CDR3 sequence reads: CASSELWTVNGELFF. The CDR3 DNA is TGTGCCAGCAGTGAATTGTGGACAGTCAACGGGGAGCTGTTTTTT.